The 2 T cell receptor beta chains listed next were all sequenced from one sample in a study of graft-versus-host responses after intestinal transplantation. The protocol was immunoSEQ multiplex PCR, while the TCRdb copy is restricted to in-frame clones and leaves out a portion. Of roughly 85,000 clones in the sample, around 93% are singletons; the top ten hold less than 8.5%. Which antigens these TCRs recognize remains unknown. Sequences were derived from unstimulated CD8+ T cells sorted from spleen or lymph node cells, sampled before transplant. These receptors were taken from a human donor who was the organ donor for an intestinal transplant.

The J gene is TRBJ2-7, the V gene TRBV5-4; unclear D gene. Germline V gene lookup returns CDR1 SGHNT and CDR2 YYREEE (reference sequence). The CDR3 length is 13 residues. The V and J ends lost 0 bases and 3 bases respectively, with 7 bases between them. As DNA, the CDR3 is TGTGCCAGCAGCTTGGGGTCGGTCTACGAGCAGTACTTC. Its translation is CASSLGSVYEQYF.

This rearrangement joins TRBV5-6 to TRBJ1-2; 11 nucleotides match TRBD1. The germline V gene encodes CDR1 SGHDT and CDR2 YYEEEE. V lost 0 bases, J lost 5 bases, and 12 bases stayed unmatched. The CDR3 runs 18 residues. CDR3 nucleotides: TGTGCCAGCAGCTTGGCCGGTGGGACAGGGGGTGAGGAGTATGGCTACACCTTC. This sequence encodes CASSLAGGTGGEEYGYTF.